The rows below give T cell receptor beta chains drawn from one sample of a study of identical twins. TCRdb redid the calling of the 5' RACE reads with MiXCR, one entry per CDR3 protein. The sample has 400,000 to 500,000 distinct CDR3 sequences, 14% seen once. The sample was also linked to a second study, of yellow fever vaccine responses in identical twins.

Sequencing was carried out using CD4+ T cells sorted from blood. The receptors were sampled from a woman aged 18-29 years in good health. CDR3s include the opening cysteine and the closing phenylalanine or tryptophan. Fields, in order: J gene, D gene, V gene, clone size, CDR3 DNA, CDR3 protein. D genes are given only for firm matches. The listing skips clone size in some rows; elsewhere it reads once, few, many or a size class.

TRBJ2-1	NA	TRBV7-9	NA	TGTGCCAGCAGCTTTGCGGGGATCCACAATGAGCAGTTCTTC	CASSFAGIHNEQFF
TRBJ2-7	NA	TRBV6-2/TRBV6-3	NA	TGTGCCAGCAGTCCGGTCCCTCTCTCCTACGAGCAGTACTTC	CASSPVPLSYEQYF
TRBJ1-2	NA	TRBV7-2	NA	TGTGCCAGCAGCCCGGTGGGGGGGAAGGGGCTCTATGGCTACACCTTC	CASSPVGGKGLYGYTF
TRBJ2-1	TRBD1	TRBV24-1	few	TGTGCCACCAGTGACCTGGGCAGGGGGCGCGAGCAGTTCTTC	CATSDLGRGREQFF
TRBJ2-7	NA	TRBV7-2	few	TGTGCCAGCAGCTTCGGATTTTTATACCCCTACGAGCAGTACTTC	CASSFGFLYPYEQYF
TRBJ1-4	NA	TRBV12-3/TRBV12-4	few	TGTGCCAGCAGTCCCGACAGGACTAATGAAAAACTGTTTTTT	CASSPDRTNEKLFF
TRBJ2-3	NA	TRBV29-1	NA	TGCAGCGTTGAACGTACTAGCCCGGGGGATACGCAGTATTTT	CSVERTSPGDTQYF
TRBJ2-3	TRBD1	TRBV28	few	TGTGCCAGCAGTGTCCACAGGGGAACCCGCACAGATACGCAGTATTTT	CASSVHRGTRTDTQYF
TRBJ2-1	NA	TRBV7-8	NA	TGTGCCAGCAGCTATAGGCCCAATGAGCAGTTCTTC	CASSYRPNEQFF
TRBJ1-6	TRBD1	TRBV10-3	NA	TGTGCCACCACAGGACAGGGAAAAAATTCACCCCTCCACTTT	CATTGQGKNSPLHF
TRBJ1-2	NA	TRBV5-4	NA	TGTGCCAGCAGCGCCTTTTGGGGGCGCAACTATGGCTACACCTTC	CASSAFWGRNYGYTF